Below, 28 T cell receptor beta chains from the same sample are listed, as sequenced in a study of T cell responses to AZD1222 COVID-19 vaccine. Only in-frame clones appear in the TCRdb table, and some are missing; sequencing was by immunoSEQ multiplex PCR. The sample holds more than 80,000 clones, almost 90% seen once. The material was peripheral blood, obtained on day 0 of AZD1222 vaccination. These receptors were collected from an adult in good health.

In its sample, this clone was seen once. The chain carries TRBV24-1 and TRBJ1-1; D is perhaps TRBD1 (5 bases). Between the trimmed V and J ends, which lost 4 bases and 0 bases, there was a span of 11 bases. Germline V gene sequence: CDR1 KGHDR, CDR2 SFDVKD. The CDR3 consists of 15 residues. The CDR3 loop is CATSDVTGVNTEAFF. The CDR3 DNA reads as TGTGCCACCAGTGACGTTACAGGTGTGAACACTGAAGCTTTCTTT.

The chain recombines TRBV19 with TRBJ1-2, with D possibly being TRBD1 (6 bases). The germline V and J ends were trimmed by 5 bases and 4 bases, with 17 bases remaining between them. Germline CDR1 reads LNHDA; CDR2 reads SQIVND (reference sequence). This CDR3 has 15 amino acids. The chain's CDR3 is CASSLWEGGAYGYTF. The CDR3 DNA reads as TGTGCCAGTAGTCTATGGGAGGGGGGCGCCTATGGCTACACCTTC.

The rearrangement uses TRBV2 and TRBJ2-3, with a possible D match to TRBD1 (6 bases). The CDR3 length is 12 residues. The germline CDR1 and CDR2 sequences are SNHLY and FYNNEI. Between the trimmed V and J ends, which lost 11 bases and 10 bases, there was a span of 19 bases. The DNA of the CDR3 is TGTGCCGGGTTAAGAGTGACAGGACCGCAGTATTTT. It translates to CAGLRVTGPQYF.

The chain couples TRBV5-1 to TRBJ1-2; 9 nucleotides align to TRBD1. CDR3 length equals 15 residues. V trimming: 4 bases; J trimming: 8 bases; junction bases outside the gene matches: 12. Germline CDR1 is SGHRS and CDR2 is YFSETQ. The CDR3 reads CASSTLQGAQAGYTF. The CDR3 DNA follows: TGCGCCAGCAGCACACTACAGGGGGCTCAGGCAGGCTACACCTTC.

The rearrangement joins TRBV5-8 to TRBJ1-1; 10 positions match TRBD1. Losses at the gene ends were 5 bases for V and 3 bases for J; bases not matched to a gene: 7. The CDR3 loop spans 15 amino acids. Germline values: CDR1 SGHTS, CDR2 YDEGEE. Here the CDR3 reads CASRGGTGEDTEAFF. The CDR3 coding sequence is TGTGCCAGCAGGGGGGGGACAGGGGAAGACACTGAAGCTTTCTTT. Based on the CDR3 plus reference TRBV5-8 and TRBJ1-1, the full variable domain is EAGVTQSPTHLIKTRGQQATLRCSPISGHTSVYWYQQALGLGLQFLLWYDEGEERNRGNFPPRFSGRQFPNYSSELNVNALELEDSALYLCASRGGTGEDTEAFFGQGTRLTVV.

The CDR3 DNA reads as TGTGTATGTAATCAGGGTGAGGGCACAGATACGCAGTATTTT. Its protein is CVCNQGEGTDTQYF. The gene calls are TRBV28 and TRBJ2-3, with D perhaps TRBD1 (5 bases). Germline CDR1 is MDHEN and CDR2 is SYDVKM. CDR3 length equals 14 residues.

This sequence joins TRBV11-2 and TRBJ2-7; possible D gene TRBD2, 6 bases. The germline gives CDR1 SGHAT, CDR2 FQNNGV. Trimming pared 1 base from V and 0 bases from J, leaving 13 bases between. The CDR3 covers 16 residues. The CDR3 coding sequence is TGTGCCAGCAGCTTAGGGACTATCACCAACTCCTACGAGCAGTACTTC. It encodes CASSLGTITNSYEQYF. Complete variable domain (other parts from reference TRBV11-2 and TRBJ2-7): EAGVAQSPRYKIIEKRQSVAFWCNPISGHATLYWYQQILGQGPKLLIQFQNNGVVDDSQLPKDRFSAERLKGVDSTLKIQPAKLEDSAVYLCASSLGTITNSYEQYFGPGTRLTVT.

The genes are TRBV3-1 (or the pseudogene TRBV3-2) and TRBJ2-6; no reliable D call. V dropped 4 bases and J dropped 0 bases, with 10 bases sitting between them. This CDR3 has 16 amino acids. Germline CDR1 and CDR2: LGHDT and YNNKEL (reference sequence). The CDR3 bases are TGTGCCAGCAGCCCTTTAAGGGTCTCTGGGGCCAACGTCCTGACTTTC. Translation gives CASSPLRVSGANVLTF.

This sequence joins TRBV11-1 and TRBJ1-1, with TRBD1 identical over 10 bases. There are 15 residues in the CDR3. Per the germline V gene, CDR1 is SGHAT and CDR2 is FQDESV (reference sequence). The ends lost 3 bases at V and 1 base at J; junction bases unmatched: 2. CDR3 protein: CASSFGQGGNTEAFF. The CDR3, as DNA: TGTGCCAGCAGCTTTGGACAGGGGGGGAACACTGAAGCTTTCTTT.

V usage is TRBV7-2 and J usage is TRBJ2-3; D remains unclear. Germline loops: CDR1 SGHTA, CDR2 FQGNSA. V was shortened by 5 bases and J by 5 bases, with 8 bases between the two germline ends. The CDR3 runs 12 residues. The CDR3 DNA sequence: TGTGCCAGCAGCCCCCGTAGAGATACGCAGTATTTT. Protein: CASSPRRDTQYF.

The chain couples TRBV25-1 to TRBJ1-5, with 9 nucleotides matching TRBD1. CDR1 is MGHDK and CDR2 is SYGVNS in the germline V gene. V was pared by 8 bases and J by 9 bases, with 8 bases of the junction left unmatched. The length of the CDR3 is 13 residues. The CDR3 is CASSRQGGGPQHF. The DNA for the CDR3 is TGTGCCAGCTCAAGACAGGGGGGCGGGCCCCAGCATTTT.

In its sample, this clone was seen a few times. The CDR3 DNA reads as TGTGCCAGCAGTCGTGTCTCTAACTATGGCTACACCTTC. This sequence encodes CASSRVSNYGYTF. V usage is TRBV28 and J usage is TRBJ1-2; D is unresolved. Trimming removed 5 bases at V and 0 bases at J, with 7 bases between. This CDR3 has 13 amino acids. The germline V gene encodes CDR1 MDHEN and CDR2 SYDVKM.

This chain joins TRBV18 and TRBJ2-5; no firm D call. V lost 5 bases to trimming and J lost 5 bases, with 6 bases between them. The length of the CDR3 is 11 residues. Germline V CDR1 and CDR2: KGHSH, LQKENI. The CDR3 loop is CASSNGETQYF. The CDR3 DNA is TGTGCCAGCTCAAATGGCGAGACCCAGTACTTC.

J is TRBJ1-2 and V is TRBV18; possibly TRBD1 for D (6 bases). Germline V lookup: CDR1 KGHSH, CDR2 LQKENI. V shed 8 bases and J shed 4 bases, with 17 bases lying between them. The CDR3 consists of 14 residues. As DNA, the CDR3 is TGTGCCAGCACCTCCGGACAGTCCTTCTATGGCTACACCTTC. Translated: CASTSGQSFYGYTF.

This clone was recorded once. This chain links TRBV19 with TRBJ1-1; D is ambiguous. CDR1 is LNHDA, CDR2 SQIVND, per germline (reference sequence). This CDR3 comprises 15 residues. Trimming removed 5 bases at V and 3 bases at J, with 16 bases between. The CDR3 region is CASSPGRGWDTEAFF. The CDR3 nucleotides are TGTGCCAGTAGTCCCGGCCGGGGTTGGGACACTGAAGCTTTCTTT.

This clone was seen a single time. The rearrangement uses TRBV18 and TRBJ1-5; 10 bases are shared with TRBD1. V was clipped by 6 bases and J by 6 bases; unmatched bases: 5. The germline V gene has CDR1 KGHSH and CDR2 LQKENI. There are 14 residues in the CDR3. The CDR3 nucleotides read TGTGCCAGCTCGCGGGGACAGGGGCTTCAGCCCCAGCATTTT. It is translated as CASSRGQGLQPQHF. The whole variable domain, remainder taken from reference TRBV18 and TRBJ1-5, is NAGVMQNPRHLVRRRGQEARLRCSPMKGHSHVYWYRQLPEEGLKFMVYLQKENIIDESGMPKERFSAEFPKEGPSILRIQQVVRGDSAAYFCASSRGQGLQPQHFGDGTRLSIL.

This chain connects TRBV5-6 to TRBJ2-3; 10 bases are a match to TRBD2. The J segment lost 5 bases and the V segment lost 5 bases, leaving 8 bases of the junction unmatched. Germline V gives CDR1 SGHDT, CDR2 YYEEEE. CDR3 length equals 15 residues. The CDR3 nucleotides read TGTGCCAGCAGTTCCCTAGCGGGAGTGAGAGATACGCAGTATTTT. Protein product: CASSSLAGVRDTQYF.

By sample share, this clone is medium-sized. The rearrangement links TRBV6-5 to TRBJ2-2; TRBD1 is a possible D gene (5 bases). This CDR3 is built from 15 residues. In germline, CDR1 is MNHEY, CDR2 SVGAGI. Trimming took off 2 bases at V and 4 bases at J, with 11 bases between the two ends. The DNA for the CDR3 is TGTGCCAGCAGTTACCAAATGCAGGGCACCGGGGAGCTGTTTTTT. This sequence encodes CASSYQMQGTGELFF.

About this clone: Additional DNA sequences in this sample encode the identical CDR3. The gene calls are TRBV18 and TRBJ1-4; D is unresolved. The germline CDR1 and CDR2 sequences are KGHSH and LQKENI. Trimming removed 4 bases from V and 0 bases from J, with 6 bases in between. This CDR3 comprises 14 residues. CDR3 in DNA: TGTGCCAGCTCACAGGGAGCAACTAATGAAAAACTGTTTTTT. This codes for CASSQGATNEKLFF.

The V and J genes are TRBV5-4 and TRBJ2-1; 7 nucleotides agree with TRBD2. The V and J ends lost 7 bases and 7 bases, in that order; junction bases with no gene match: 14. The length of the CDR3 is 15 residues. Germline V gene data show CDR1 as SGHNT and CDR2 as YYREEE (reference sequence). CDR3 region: CASSAIGRVGNEQFF. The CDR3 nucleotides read TGTGCCAGCTCAGCTATTGGGAGGGTAGGGAATGAGCAGTTCTTC.

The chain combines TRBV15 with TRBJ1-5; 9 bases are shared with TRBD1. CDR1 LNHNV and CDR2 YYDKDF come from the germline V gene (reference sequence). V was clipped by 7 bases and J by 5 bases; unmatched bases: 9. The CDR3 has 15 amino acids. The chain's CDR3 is CATKVEGQGHQPQHF. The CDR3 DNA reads TGTGCCACCAAGGTTGAGGGACAGGGACATCAGCCCCAGCATTTT.

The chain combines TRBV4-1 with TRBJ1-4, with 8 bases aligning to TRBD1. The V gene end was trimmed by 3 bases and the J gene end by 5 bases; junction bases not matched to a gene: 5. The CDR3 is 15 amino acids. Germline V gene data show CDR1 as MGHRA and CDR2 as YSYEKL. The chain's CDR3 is CASSHTGGGNEKLFF. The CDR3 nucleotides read TGCGCCAGCAGCCATACAGGGGGGGGAAATGAAAAACTGTTTTTT.

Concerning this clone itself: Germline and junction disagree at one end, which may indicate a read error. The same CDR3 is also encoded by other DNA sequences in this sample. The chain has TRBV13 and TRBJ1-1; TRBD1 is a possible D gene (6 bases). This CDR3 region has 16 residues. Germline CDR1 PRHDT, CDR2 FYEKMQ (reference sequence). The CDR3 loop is CASSLAGQVMNTEAFF. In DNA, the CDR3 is TGTGCCAGTAGCTTAGCGGGACAAGTCATGAACACTGAAGCTTTCTTT.

CDR3 loop: CASSRDAGLTGEYGYTF. CDR3 nucleotides: TGCGCCAGCAGCCGTGACGCTGGTCTCACAGGGGAATATGGCTACACCTTC. The V call is TRBV5-1, the J call TRBJ1-2, with TRBD1 identical over 7 bases. CDR3 length equals 17 residues. The germline V gene has CDR1 SGHRS and CDR2 YFSETQ. Germline trimming cut 4 bases from V and 5 bases from J; bases unmatched to any gene: 17.

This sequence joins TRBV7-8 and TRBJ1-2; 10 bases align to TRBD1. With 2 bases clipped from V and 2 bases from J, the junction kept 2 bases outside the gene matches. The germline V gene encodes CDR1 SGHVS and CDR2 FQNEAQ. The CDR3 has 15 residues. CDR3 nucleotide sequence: TGTGCCAGCAGCTTAATGGGACAGGGGAACTATGGCTACACCTTC. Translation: CASSLMGQGNYGYTF.

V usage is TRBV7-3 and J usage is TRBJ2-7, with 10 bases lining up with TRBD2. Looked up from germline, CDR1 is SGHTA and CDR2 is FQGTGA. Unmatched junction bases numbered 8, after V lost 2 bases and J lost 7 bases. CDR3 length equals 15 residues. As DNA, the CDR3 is TGTGCCAGCAGCTTATCCGGTCTAGCGGGAGCGGAGCAGTACTTC. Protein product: CASSLSGLAGAEQYF.

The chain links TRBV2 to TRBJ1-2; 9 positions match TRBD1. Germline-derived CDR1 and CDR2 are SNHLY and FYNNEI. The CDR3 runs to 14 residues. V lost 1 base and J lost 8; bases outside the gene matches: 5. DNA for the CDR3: TGTGCCAGCAGTGAAGGGACAGGGGAGCAAGGCTACACCTTC. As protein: CASSEGTGEQGYTF.

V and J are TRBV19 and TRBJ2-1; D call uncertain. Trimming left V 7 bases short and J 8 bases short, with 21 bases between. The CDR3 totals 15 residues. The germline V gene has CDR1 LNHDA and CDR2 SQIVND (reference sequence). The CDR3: CASTQGPTVGDEQFF. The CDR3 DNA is TGTGCCAGTACCCAAGGCCCTACAGTGGGCGATGAGCAGTTCTTC.